Presented here are 8 T cell receptor beta chains from one specimen sequenced in a study of glioma-infiltrating T cells after dendritic cell vaccination. As for time point: after dendritic cell vaccination, including at tumor progression/relapse. This table comes from immunoSEQ multiplex PCR, and its TCRdb copy is limited to in-frame clones, with some not included. The sample lists more than 9,000 clones, 81% occurring once. The sequenced sample was blood, obtained after dendritic cell vaccination. These receptors all stem from a human donor with glioblastoma.

The chain is built from TRBV29-1 and TRBJ1-5; D possibly corresponds to TRBD1 (6 bases). Germline CDR1 is SQVTM and CDR2 is ANQGSEA. The CDR3 is 11 residues long. Trimming stripped 1 base from V and 15 bases from J, with 13 bases between. For the CDR3, the DNA is TGCAGCGTTGAAGTTCAGGGGCACCGGCATTTT. It specifies CSVEVQGHRHF.

The chain employs TRBV5-1 and TRBJ2-7; 8 positions match TRBD2. With V trimmed by 0 bases and J by 2 bases, 4 bases remained unmatched. This CDR3 contains 15 residues. Germline loops: CDR1 SGHRS, CDR2 YFSETQ. The CDR3 reads CASSLAGTSTYEQYF. CDR3 nucleotides: TGCGCCAGCAGCTTGGCTGGGACTAGTACCTACGAGCAGTACTTC.

V is TRBV6-4 and J is TRBJ2-3; 11 nucleotides line up with TRBD2. The CDR3 sequence is 14 residues long. Germline CDR1 reads MRHNA; CDR2 reads SNTAGT. With 4 bases clipped from V and 3 bases from J, the junction kept 0 bases outside the gene matches. CDR3 sequence (DNA): TGTGCCAGCAGTGGGACTAGCGGGACAGATACGCAGTATTTT. This sequence encodes CASSGTSGTDTQYF.

DNA of the CDR3: TGTGCCAGCGAAAACGAGGGATACTACGAGCAGTACTTC. Its translation is CASENEGYYEQYF. This chain joins TRBV9 and TRBJ2-7, with a tentative D call TRBD2 (5 bases). Germline assignment: CDR1 SGDLS and CDR2 YYNGEE. The CDR3 consists of 13 residues. The V end lost 7 bases, the J end lost 3 bases, and 14 bases lay between the germline ends.

This chain uses TRBV7-2 with TRBJ1-2; 8 nucleotides line up with TRBD1. V lost 6 bases and J lost 0; bases outside the gene matches: 6. Germline V CDR1 and CDR2: SGHTA, FQGNSA. The CDR3 extends over 15 amino acids. Here the CDR3 DNA reads TGTGCCAGCAGTGAGGGACAGGCGACTAACTATGGCTACACCTTC. Translated: CASSEGQATNYGYTF.

The V and J genes are TRBV5-1 and TRBJ2-1; maybe TRBD1 (5 bases). Trimming removed 5 bases from V and 5 bases from J, with 20 bases in between. Germline V CDR1 and CDR2: SGHRS, YFSETQ. This CDR3 contains 16 residues. CDR3 sequence: CASRPIPQVFNNEQFF. CDR3 nucleotides: TGCGCCAGCAGGCCAATCCCACAGGTATTCAACAATGAGCAGTTCTTC.

V gene TRBV9 combines with J gene TRBJ2-1, with D perhaps matching TRBD2 (6 bases). This CDR3 spans 14 amino acids. Per the germline V gene, CDR1 is SGDLS and CDR2 is YYNGEE. The V end lost 1 base, the J end lost 5 bases, and 10 bases lay between the germline ends. The CDR3 spells CASSVIERDNEQFF. The CDR3 coding sequence is TGTGCCAGCAGCGTAATTGAGCGGGACAATGAGCAGTTCTTC.

This chain links TRBV29-1 with TRBJ2-7; perhaps TRBD1 as D (6 bases). Germline V gives CDR1 SQVTM, CDR2 ANQGSEA. The CDR3 covers 14 residues. The V and J ends lost 1 base and 1 base respectively, with 11 bases between them. The CDR3 DNA follows: TGCAGCGTTGAAGTGGGGGCTGGGTCCTACGAGCAGTACTTC. It translates to CSVEVGAGSYEQYF.